The 31 T cell receptor beta chains in this list originate from one sample, sequenced in a study of control samples from healthy donors and cancer patients. Sequencing was performed with immunoSEQ multiplex PCR; in TCRdb, only in-frame clones are kept and a portion is missing. The table records about 120,000 clones, roughly 91% of them present only once. The sequenced sample was blood. The receptors stem from a woman between 65 and 79 years old in good health.

This rearrangement joins TRBV3-1 (or the pseudogene TRBV3-2) to TRBJ2-5; TRBD2 agrees at 14 bases. Per germline, CDR1 LGHDT and CDR2 YNNKEL (reference sequence). V lost 2 bases to trimming and J lost 5 bases; unmatched junction nucleotides: 7. This CDR3 has 17 residues. The CDR3 region is CASSQRTSGGRWETQYF. CDR3 bases: TGTGCCAGCAGCCAACGGACTAGCGGGGGGAGGTGGGAGACCCAGTACTTC.

V usage is TRBV18 and J usage is TRBJ1-3; D unresolved. Trimming pared 0 bases from V and 2 bases from J, leaving 5 bases between. Per the germline V gene, CDR1 is KGHSH and CDR2 is LQKENI. CDR3 size: 14 residues. The CDR3 bases are TGTGCCAGCTCACCACCGATGGCTGGAAACACCATATATTTT. Translated, it gives CASSPPMAGNTIYF.

In its sample, this clone was seen a few times. The chain has TRBV3-1 (or the pseudogene TRBV3-2) and TRBJ1-1; possible D gene TRBD1, 6 bases. The CDR3 is 16 residues long. Per germline, CDR1 LGHDT and CDR2 YNNKEL (reference sequence). The V end was cut by 0 bases, the J end by 0 bases, with 11 bases between. CDR3 DNA sequence: TGTGCCAGCAGCCAAGATGAGGACAGCATGAACACTGAAGCTTTCTTT. Translation gives CASSQDEDSMNTEAFF.

In its sample, this clone was seen a few times. The V and J genes are TRBV23-1 and TRBJ2-4; D perhaps matches TRBD1 (6 bases). TRBV23-1 is recorded as an ORF, its role being uncertain. Trimming shortened V by 0 bases and J by 0 bases, and 9 bases separated the two germline ends. This CDR3 is 16 amino acids long. The CDR3 region is CASSQSDSLAKNIQYF. The DNA of the CDR3 is TGCGCCAGCAGTCAATCGGACAGTTTAGCCAAAAACATTCAGTACTTC.

This clone appeared once. This chain links TRBV7-2 with TRBJ1-1; 7 bases fit TRBD1. The CDR3 spans 14 residues. With V trimmed by 4 bases and J by 0 bases, 2 bases remained unmatched. Germline-derived CDR1 and CDR2 are SGHTA and FQGNSA. Here the CDR3 DNA reads TGTGCCAGCAGCTCCCAGGGGGTGAACACTGAAGCTTTCTTT. Encoded protein: CASSSQGVNTEAFF.

The gene calls are TRBV5-1 and TRBJ1-1; D may be TRBD1 (6 bases). The CDR3 runs 13 residues. V was trimmed by 1 base and J by 3 bases, leaving 7 bases between them. In germline, CDR1 is SGHRS, CDR2 YFSETQ. CDR3: CASSLRQDTEAFF. DNA of the CDR3: TGCGCCAGCAGCTTGCGACAGGACACTGAAGCTTTCTTT.

The genes are TRBV19 and TRBJ1-4; D is ambiguous. The V gene's germline CDR1 is LNHDA and CDR2 SQIVND (reference sequence). V was shortened by 1 base and J by 5 bases, with 11 bases between the two germline ends. The CDR3 loop spans 15 amino acids. In DNA, the CDR3 is TGTGCCAGTAGTATAGGTGGACGTCTCAATGAAAAACTGTTTTTT. Encoded protein: CASSIGGRLNEKLFF.

CDR3 sequence reads: CASSRGQGAGEQYF. The CDR3 nucleotides read TGTGCCAGCAGCCGGGGACAGGGAGCGGGTGAGCAGTACTTC. The chain combines TRBV5-5 with TRBJ2-7; 9 nucleotides align to TRBD1. The CDR3 is made up of 14 amino acids. Per germline, CDR1 SGHKS and CDR2 YYEKEE (reference sequence). After removal of 4 bases from V and 7 bases from J, the junction contained 9 bases not matched to a gene.

The V call is TRBV15, the J call TRBJ1-3; no reliable D call. The CDR3 is 14 amino acids. Germline CDR1 LNHNV, CDR2 YYDKDF (reference sequence). The germline V and J ends were trimmed by 3 bases and 11 bases, with 17 bases remaining between them. The CDR3 here is CATSSLLSGGAIYF. The CDR3 coding sequence is TGTGCCACCAGCAGCCTCCTATCAGGCGGCGCCATATATTTT. The full variable domain, its missing parts supplied by reference TRBV15 and TRBJ1-3, is DAMVIQNPRYQVTQFGKPVTLSCSQTLNHNVMYWYQQKSSQAPKLLFHYYDKDFNNEADTPDNFQSRRPNTSFCFLDIRSPGLGDTAMYLCATSSLLSGGAIYFGEGSWLTVV.

This CDR3 reads CASRSSLNTEAFF. For the CDR3, the DNA is TGTGCCAGCAGATCCTCTCTGAACACTGAAGCTTTCTTT. The chain couples TRBV13 to TRBJ1-1; no definite D call. Germline loops: CDR1 PRHDT, CDR2 FYEKMQ (reference sequence). The CDR3 loop spans 13 amino acids. V was shortened by 6 bases and J by 0 bases, with 8 bases between the two germline ends.

The V gene is TRBV3-1 (or the pseudogene TRBV3-2), the J gene TRBJ1-4, with D tentatively TRBD1 (5 bases). This CDR3 is 17 amino acids long. The V end lost 1 base, the J end lost 8 bases, and 20 bases lay between the germline ends. Per the germline V gene, CDR1 is LGHDT and CDR2 is YNNKEL (reference sequence). The CDR3 bases are TGTGCCAGCAGCCAAGCTGGGCGGGGAGGGGCCCTAGAAAAACTGTTTTTT. Its protein is CASSQAGRGGALEKLFF.

This sequence joins TRBV4-1 and TRBJ2-7; the match to TRBD2 covers 8 bases. From germline, CDR1 is MGHRA and CDR2 YSYEKL. The CDR3 is made up of 14 amino acids. The J segment lost 2 bases and the V segment lost 3 bases, leaving 3 bases of the junction unmatched. Here the CDR3 reads CASSHAGGTYEQYF. CDR3 DNA: TGCGCCAGCAGCCACGCGGGGGGTACCTACGAGCAGTACTTC.

The genes are TRBV6-5 and TRBJ2-7; 8 positions match TRBD1. This CDR3 region has 14 residues. Trimming took 5 bases from V and 3 from J; bases not matched to a gene: 6. Germline V lookup: CDR1 MNHEY, CDR2 SVGAGI. CDR3 region: CASSNQQGVYEQYF. DNA of the CDR3: TGTGCCAGCAGTAACCAACAGGGGGTCTACGAGCAGTACTTC.

The genes are TRBV18 and TRBJ1-1; possibly TRBD1 for D (5 bases). Per germline, CDR1 KGHSH and CDR2 LQKENI. V was cut by 2 bases and J by 1 base, with 8 bases left in between. This CDR3 is built from 14 residues. DNA of the CDR3: TGTGCCAGCTCACCAACTACAGGGAACACTGAAGCTTTCTTT. This translates into CASSPTTGNTEAFF.

V and J are TRBV7-2 and TRBJ1-4, with no clear D. The CDR3 consists of 16 residues. Trimming left V 1 base short and J 0 bases short, with 9 bases between. The V gene's germline CDR1 is SGHTA and CDR2 FQGNSA. The CDR3 nucleotides read TGTGCCAGCAGCTTAGTCAGTGACCCAACTAATGAAAAACTGTTTTTT. As protein: CASSLVSDPTNEKLFF.

This chain connects TRBV13 to TRBJ1-1; D not certain. This CDR3 has 13 residues. Germline V gene lookup returns CDR1 PRHDT and CDR2 FYEKMQ (reference sequence). V lost 1 base and J lost 5, with 8 bases in between. CDR3 residues: CASSLVAGTEAFF. The CDR3 DNA reads as TGTGCCAGCAGCTTAGTCGCGGGTACTGAAGCTTTCTTT.

The rearrangement links TRBV4-2 to TRBJ2-3; possibly TRBD2 for D (6 bases). Germline V gene sequence: CDR1 LGHNA, CDR2 YNFKEQ. The V end lost 0 bases, the J end lost 2 bases, and 9 bases lay between the germline ends. The CDR3 loop spans 15 amino acids. This chain's CDR3 is CASSQDGTVTDTQYF. CDR3 DNA: TGTGCCAGCAGCCAAGATGGGACTGTCACAGATACGCAGTATTTT.

The chain couples TRBV7-8 to TRBJ2-1, with D hard to call. Trimming left V 0 bases short and J 2 bases short, with 17 bases between. The CDR3 is 18 amino acids. Germline lookup yields CDR1 SGHVS and CDR2 FQNEAQ. The CDR3 is CASSLARLWIAAYNEQFF. CDR3 bases: TGTGCCAGCAGCTTAGCTCGGTTGTGGATAGCCGCCTACAATGAGCAGTTCTTC.

This sequence joins TRBV6-5 and TRBJ2-1; 8 bases agree with TRBD2. Germline CDR1 MNHEY, CDR2 SVGAGI. CDR3 length: 14 residues. Trimming at V came to 6 bases and at J to 10 bases, leaving 11 bases not matched to a gene. The CDR3 nucleotides read TGTGCCAGCAGCCGGACTAGCACCCCCCGCGAGCAGTTCTTC. As protein: CASSRTSTPREQFF.

The rearrangement joins TRBV12-5 to TRBJ1-1; 8 bases line up with TRBD1. This CDR3 region has 13 residues. CDR1 and CDR2 from the germline V gene are LGHNT and FRNRAP. The V and J ends lost 2 bases and 5 bases, in that order; junction bases with no gene match: 1. The CDR3 region is CASGLRTGTEAFF. CDR3 bases: TGTGCTAGTGGTTTGCGGACAGGGACTGAAGCTTTCTTT.

The chain couples TRBV12-3 or TRBV12-4 to TRBJ1-4, with D possibly TRBD1 on 5 matching bases. Trimming shortened V by 4 bases and J by 8 bases, and 11 bases separated the two germline ends. The CDR3 consists of 13 residues. As DNA, the CDR3 is TGTGCCAGCAGTTCGGGGGGAGGCGAAAAACTGTTTTTT. This sequence encodes CASSSGGGEKLFF.

In its sample, this clone was seen a few times. J is TRBJ1-2 and V is TRBV29-1; 11 bases line up with TRBD1. Trimming took 6 bases from V and 4 from J; bases not matched to a gene: 1. The germline V gene has CDR1 SQVTM and CDR2 ANQGSEA. There are 12 residues in the CDR3. CDR3 residues: CSVGQGAYGYTF. The CDR3 nucleotides read TGCAGCGTAGGACAGGGGGCCTATGGCTACACCTTC.

The chain combines TRBV6-2 or TRBV6-3 with TRBJ1-1, with 7 bases matching TRBD1. The CDR3 has 14 residues. V lost 6 bases to trimming and J lost 1 base; unmatched junction nucleotides: 5. CDR1 is MNHEY, CDR2 SVGEGT, per germline. CDR3 region: CASSDGTANTEAFF. CDR3 sequence (DNA): TGTGCCAGCAGCGATGGGACAGCGAACACTGAAGCTTTCTTT.

This clone was detected only once. The chain recombines TRBV11-2 with TRBJ1-1; no reliable D call. Trimming removed 5 bases at V and 0 bases at J, with 10 bases between. This CDR3 has 14 amino acids. Germline V gene data show CDR1 as SGHAT and CDR2 as FQNNGV. CDR3 region: CASSPAQLNTEAFF. The DNA of the CDR3 is TGTGCCAGCAGCCCGGCCCAGCTGAACACTGAAGCTTTCTTT.

This chain connects TRBV12-3 or TRBV12-4 to TRBJ1-2; D is unresolved. The ends were cut back, 5 bases at V and 5 bases at J, with 9 bases in the middle. This CDR3 comprises 12 residues. CDR3 DNA sequence: TGTGCCAGCAGTGCCTGGGTTTATGGCTACACCTTC. Translating it yields CASSAWVYGYTF.

The chain recombines TRBV11-3 with TRBJ1-3, with D possibly matching TRBD1 (5 bases). CDR3 length equals 16 residues. V was pared by 1 base and J by 2 bases, with 12 bases between. Germline V gives CDR1 SGHNT, CDR2 YENEEA. The CDR3 bases are TGTGCCAGCAGCTTAGGGTGGGGCCTTGCTGGAAACACCATATATTTT. Translated: CASSLGWGLAGNTIYF. Supplemented by reference TRBV11-3 and TRBJ1-3, the full variable domain reads EAGVVQSPRYKIIEKKQPVAFWCNPISGHNTLYWYLQNLGQGPELLIRYENEEAVDDSQLPKDRFSAERLKGVDSTLKIQPAELGDSAVYLCASSLGWGLAGNTIYFGEGSWLTVV.

The CDR3 protein is CASSGGTAGTEAFF. The DNA for the CDR3 is TGTGCCAGCAGCGGGGGGACAGCGGGAACTGAAGCTTTCTTT. The gene calls are TRBV7-6 and TRBJ1-1, with TRBD1 matching over 7 bases. CDR3 length: 14 residues. Looked up from germline, CDR1 is SGHVS and CDR2 is FNYEAQ. V shed 5 bases, J shed 5 bases, and the junction held 8 bases outside the gene matches.

The V and J genes are TRBV3-1 (or the pseudogene TRBV3-2) and TRBJ2-7, with 8 bases identical to TRBD2. In germline, CDR1 is LGHDT, CDR2 YNNKEL (reference sequence). CDR3 length: 14 amino acids. V gave up 3 bases and J gave up 3 bases; unmatched junction bases: 4. The CDR3 here is CASSQRGVNYEQYF. The CDR3 DNA is TGTGCCAGCAGCCAGCGGGGGGTAAACTACGAGCAGTACTTC.

V usage is TRBV7-2 and J usage is TRBJ1-2; TRBD1 agrees at 11 bases. The CDR3 contains 14 residues. V lost 5 bases to trimming and J lost 6 bases; unmatched junction nucleotides: 5. Germline lookup yields CDR1 SGHTA and CDR2 FQGNSA. The CDR3 coding sequence is TGTGCCAGCAGCCCCGGACAGGGGGCGCATGGCTACACCTTC. It codes for CASSPGQGAHGYTF.

V usage is TRBV5-4 and J usage is TRBJ2-7; 10 positions match TRBD1. V gave up 1 base and J gave up 5 bases; unmatched junction bases: 6. Germline CDR1 is SGHNT and CDR2 is YYREEE (reference sequence). This CDR3 contains 15 residues. The CDR3 protein is CASSLRTGGIHEQYF. DNA for the CDR3: TGTGCCAGCAGCTTGAGGACAGGGGGGATCCACGAGCAGTACTTC.

Turning to this clone: The junction shows a germline mismatch at one end, possibly a read error. For the CDR3, the DNA is TGTGCCAGCAGCTTATTCAGTAGCTCCTACGGGCAGTACTTC. Translated, it gives CASSLFSSSYGQYF. The V call is TRBV7-2, the J call TRBJ2-7, with D unresolved. In germline, CDR1 is SGHTA, CDR2 FQGNSA. The CDR3 runs 14 residues. The whole variable domain, filled in from reference TRBV7-2 and TRBJ2-7, reads GAGVSQSPSNKVTEKGKDVELRCDPISGHTALYWYRQSLGQGLEFLIYFQGNSAPDKSGLPSDRFSAERTGGSVSTLTIQRTQQEDSAVYLCASSLFSSSYGQYFGPGTRLTVT.